A selection of T cell receptor beta chains follows, all from one sample in a study of long-term antiretroviral therapy in people with HIV. Repertoires were generated with immunoSEQ multiplex PCR, while TCRdb's copy carries only in-frame clones and drops some. Seen here are 20,000 to 25,000 clones, around 87% observed once, and the top ten hold around 8.6%. The sample was unsorted PBMCs, taken 0.2 years before starting antiretroviral therapy. Receptors were obtained from a man aged 18 to 30 with HIV. Both conserved end residues are part of each CDR3. The order of the fields is D gene, clone size, V gene, J gene, CDR3 protein, CDR3 DNA. A D gene is named only where the DNA matches it firmly. Size tells how often a clone was seen (once, few, many) or the class of an expanded clone, and some rows leave it out.

>.|.|TRBV11-2|TRBJ2-7
CASSDVGTDYFYEQYF
TGTGCCAGCAGCGACGTGGGGACGGACTACTTCTACGAGCAGTACTTC
>.|.|TRBV5-8|TRBJ2-3
CASSLLWTGREDTQYF
TGTGCCAGCAGCTTGTTATGGACAGGGAGGGAGGATACGCAGTATTTT
>TRBD1|.|TRBV2|TRBJ2-2
CASNGDRAGELFF
TGTGCCAGCAACGGTGACAGGGCCGGGGAGCTGTTTTTT
>.|.|TRBV7-8|TRBJ1-6
CASSLGTDFSPLHF
TGTGCCAGCAGCCTCGGGACGGATTTCTCACCCCTCCACTTT
>TRBD1|.|TRBV9|TRBJ2-5
CASSQGQGKQETQYF
TGTGCCAGCAGCCAGGGACAGGGGAAACAAGAGACCCAGTACTTC
>TRBD1|once|TRBV7-7|TRBJ2-1
CASSSDRETEQFF
TGTGCTAGCAGTTCCGACAGGGAGACTGAGCAGTTCTTC
>TRBD1|.|TRBV7-2|TRBJ1-2
CASSLRGDRWTYGYTF
TGTGCCAGCAGCTTACGAGGGGACAGGTGGACCTATGGCTACACCTTC
>TRBD1|.|TRBV27|TRBJ1-2
CASSSDREGYGYTF
TGTGCCAGCAGTTCCGACAGGGAAGGGTATGGCTACACCTTC
>.|.|TRBV4-3|TRBJ2-5
CASSQDLWAETQYF
TGCGCCAGCAGCCAAGATCTTTGGGCGGAGACCCAGTACTTC
>.|.|TRBV2|TRBJ1-5
CASSEGNQPQHF
TGTGCCAGCAGTGAGGGGAACCAGCCCCAGCATTTT
>TRBD2|.|TRBV11-2|TRBJ2-7
CASSLGLAGEPYEQYF
TGTGCCAGCAGCTTAGGGCTAGCGGGGGAACCCTACGAGCAGTACTTC
>TRBD1|.|TRBV6-5|TRBJ2-2
CASSYGQGASGELFF
TGTGCCAGCAGTTACGGACAGGGGGCATCCGGGGAGCTGTTTTTT
>.|few|TRBV29-1|TRBJ2-1
CSVDGQAEQFF
TGCAGCGTCGACGGGCAGGCTGAGCAGTTCTTC
>.|once|TRBV4-1|TRBJ2-7
CASSQDFVLGPYEQYF
TGCGCCAGCAGCCAAGATTTCGTCCTAGGACCTTACGAGCAGTACTTC
>TRBD2|.|TRBV18|TRBJ2-7
CASSLQREVYEQYF
TGTGCCAGCTCACTTCAGCGGGAGGTCTACGAGCAGTACTTC
>.|.|TRBV29-1|TRBJ1-1
CSVELGNTEAFF
TGCAGCGTTGAGCTAGGGAACACTGAAGCTTTCTTT
>.|.|TRBV10-3|TRBJ2-3
CAISERQLTDTQYF
TGTGCCATCAGTGAGAGACAACTAACAGATACGCAGTATTTT
>.|.|TRBV2|TRBJ2-7
CASSIPLGEQYF
TGTGCCAGCAGCATCCCCCTGGGCGAGCAGTACTTC
>.|.|TRBV25-1|TRBJ1-1
CASSDPGRTEAFF
TGTGCCAGCAGTGATCCGGGTCGCACTGAAGCTTTCTTT
>.|.|TRBV6-6|TRBJ2-3
CASSYSRPDTDTQYF
TGTGCCAGCAGTTACTCGAGACCAGACACAGATACGCAGTATTTT
>.|.|TRBV19|TRBJ2-2
CASSIDGGLGTGELFF
TGTGCCAGTAGTATAGACGGAGGCTTGGGCACCGGGGAGCTGTTTTTT
>TRBD1|.|TRBV5-6|TRBJ2-1
CASRDRLITSNEQFF
TGTGCCAGCAGGGACAGGCTTATTACCTCCAATGAGCAGTTCTTC
>.|.|TRBV5-1|TRBJ2-1
CASSLLTGSNEQFF
TGCGCCAGCAGCTTGCTGACGGGGTCGAATGAGCAGTTCTTC
>TRBD1|.|TRBV9|TRBJ2-2
CASSSTPGTGLTGELFF
TGTGCCAGCAGTTCTACTCCCGGGACAGGGCTAACCGGGGAGCTGTTTTTT
>.|.|TRBV27|TRBJ1-2
CASSLSGSWGGYTF
TGTGCCAGCAGTTTGTCAGGCTCATGGGGCGGCTACACCTTC
>.|.|TRBV15|TRBJ2-5
CATSRSTIFSRRASPYQETQYF
TGTGCCACCAGCAGATCGACGATCTTTTCCAGAAGGGCTAGCCCGTACCAAGAGACCCAGTACTTC
>.|once|TRBV7-2|TRBJ1-1
CASRHNEGAEAFF
TGTGCCAGCAGGCACAACGAGGGGGCTGAAGCTTTCTTT
>TRBD1|.|TRBV14|TRBJ1-6
CASSPWTGGDSPLHF
TGTGCCAGCAGCCCCTGGACAGGGGGAGATTCACCCCTCCACTTT
>.|.|TRBV7-9|TRBJ2-1
CASTGFIYNEQFF
TGTGCCAGCACAGGGTTTATCTACAATGAGCAGTTCTTC
>.|.|TRBV27|TRBJ2-1
CASSLFLSSYNEQFF
TGTGCCAGCAGTTTGTTCCTAAGCTCCTACAATGAGCAGTTCTTC
>.|.|TRBV5-8|TRBJ1-2
CAILGMTIGYGYTF
TGTGCCATACTTGGGATGACCATCGGCTATGGCTACACCTTC
>TRBD1|.|TRBV18|TRBJ1-5
CASSPDRAQPQHF
TGTGCCAGCTCACCCGACAGGGCACAGCCCCAGCATTTT
>TRBD1|.|TRBV5-1|TRBJ1-2
CASSLAGTGGGYTF
TGCGCCAGCAGCTTGGCCGGGACAGGGGGAGGCTACACCTTC
>TRBD1|.|TRBV5-1|TRBJ1-6
CASSLQGSGADNSPLHF
TGCGCCAGCAGCCTACAGGGGTCCGGAGCAGATAATTCACCCCTCCACTTT
>.|.|TRBV5-5|TRBJ2-5
CASTSSARETQYF
TGTGCCAGCACCTCTAGCGCGAGAGAGACCCAGTACTTC
>.|.|TRBV27|TRBJ2-3
CASSDLTLGTDTQYF
TGTGCCAGCAGCGATTTGACCCTCGGGACAGATACGCAGTATTTT
>.|.|TRBV30|TRBJ1-2
CAWSKGKDSNYGYTF
TGTGCCTGGAGTAAGGGGAAAGATTCTAACTATGGCTACACCTTC
>.|few|TRBV2|TRBJ1-2
CASSVGQVSRGYTF
TGTGCCAGCAGTGTGGGGCAGGTCTCAAGGGGCTACACCTTC
>.|.|TRBV4-3|TRBJ1-4
CASSQDFPVGTLNEKLFF
TGCGCCAGCAGCCAAGATTTTCCGGTCGGCACCCTAAATGAAAAACTGTTTTTT
>TRBD1|.|TRBV10-3|TRBJ2-5
CAISLPGQGETQYF
TGTGCCATCAGTCTACCGGGACAGGGGGAGACCCAGTACTTC
>.|.|TRBV5-6|TRBJ1-3
CASSPRGAGGNTIYF
TGTGCCAGCAGCCCTCGTGGGGCTGGAGGAAACACCATATATTTT
>.|.|TRBV20-1|TRBJ2-2
CSARDIGELFF
TGCAGTGCTAGAGATATCGGGGAGCTGTTTTTT
>.|.|TRBV27|TRBJ2-7
CASRSQGSVSYEQYF
TGTGCCAGCAGATCCCAGGGAAGCGTCTCCTACGAGCAGTACTTC